Presented here are 5 T cell receptor beta chains from one specimen sequenced in a study of T cell responses to AZD1222 COVID-19 vaccine. Assay used: immunoSEQ multiplex PCR; TCRdb lists only in-frame clones, some missing. The table shows around 140,000 clones, with 80% to 95% occurring only once. The sample in question was peripheral blood, obtained 28 days after the second AZD1222 dose. The receptors stem from an adult who received the AZD1222 COVID-19 vaccine.

The genes are TRBV9 and TRBJ1-2; D is uncertain. CDR1 is SGDLS and CDR2 is YYNGEE in the germline V gene. V lost 0 bases and J 6 bases, leaving 12 bases between the germline ends. This CDR3 is built from 14 residues. The CDR3 is CASSVGFLVDGYTF. CDR3 DNA sequence: TGTGCCAGCAGCGTAGGCTTTCTGGTGGATGGCTACACCTTC.

The chain recombines TRBV29-1 with TRBJ2-7; D remains unclear. The V gene's germline CDR1 is SQVTM and CDR2 ANQGSEA. Trimming cost V 4 bases and J 4 bases, with 17 bases left between them. This CDR3 region has 14 residues. In DNA form, the CDR3 reads TGCAGCGTTGTTTCTTACGGAACTGGGTACGAGCAGTACTTC. It is translated as CSVVSYGTGYEQYF.

The chain combines TRBV27 with TRBJ2-6; tentative D call: TRBD2 (7 bases). This CDR3 region has 22 residues. V was pared by 6 bases and J by 1 base, with 31 bases between. Germline CDR1 MNHEY, CDR2 SMNVEV (reference sequence). The CDR3 is CASSPYYRAQRGGNSGANVLTF. CDR3 sequence (DNA): TGTGCCAGCAGCCCGTACTATAGGGCCCAGAGGGGGGGTAATTCTGGGGCCAACGTCCTGACTTTC. The whole variable domain, remainder taken from reference TRBV27 and TRBJ2-6, is EAQVTQNPRYLITVTGKKLTVTCSQNMNHEYMSWYRQDPGLGLRQIYYSMNVEVTDKGDVPEGYKVSRKEKRNFPLILESPSPNQTSLYFCASSPYYRAQRGGNSGANVLTFGAGSRLTVL.

The chain joins TRBV6-2 or TRBV6-3 to TRBJ1-5, with 9 bases aligning to TRBD1. The CDR3 loop spans 18 amino acids. V lost 2 bases to trimming and J lost 0 bases; unmatched junction nucleotides: 8. Per the germline V gene, CDR1 is MNHEY and CDR2 is SVGEGT. The CDR3 sequence is CASSYDPTGGFSNQPQHF. In nucleotides, the CDR3 is TGTGCCAGCAGTTACGACCCGACAGGGGGTTTTAGCAATCAGCCCCAGCATTTT.

Only one count was recorded for this clone. The V and J genes are TRBV11-2 and TRBJ2-3; D unresolved. CDR3 length: 15 residues. V dropped 5 bases and J dropped 0 bases, with 12 bases sitting between them. CDR1 and CDR2 from the germline V gene are SGHAT and FQNNGV. Here the CDR3 DNA reads TGTGCCAGCAGCCCACCGGGCGCTAGCACAGATACGCAGTATTTT. Amino acid sequence: CASSPPGASTDTQYF.